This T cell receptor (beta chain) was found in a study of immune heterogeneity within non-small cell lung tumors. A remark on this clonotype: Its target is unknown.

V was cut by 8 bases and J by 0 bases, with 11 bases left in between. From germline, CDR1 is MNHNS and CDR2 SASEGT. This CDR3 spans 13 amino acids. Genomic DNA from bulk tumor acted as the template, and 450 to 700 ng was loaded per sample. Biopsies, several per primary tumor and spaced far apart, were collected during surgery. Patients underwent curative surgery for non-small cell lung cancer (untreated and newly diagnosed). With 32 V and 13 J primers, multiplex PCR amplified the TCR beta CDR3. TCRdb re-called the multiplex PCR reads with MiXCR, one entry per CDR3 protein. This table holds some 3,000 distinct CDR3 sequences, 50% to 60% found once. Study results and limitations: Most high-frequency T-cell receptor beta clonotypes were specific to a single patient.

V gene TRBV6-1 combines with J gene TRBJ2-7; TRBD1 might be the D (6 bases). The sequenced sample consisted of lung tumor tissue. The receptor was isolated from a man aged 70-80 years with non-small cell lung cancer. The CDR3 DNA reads TGTGCCAGCCACAGAGGGGGCTCCTACGAGCAGTACTTC. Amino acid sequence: CASHRGGSYEQYF.